This TCR beta chain was found in a study of long-term antiretroviral therapy in people with HIV. Study-level background: The earliest samples predate the 2015 immediate-ART recommendation by about a decade.

The libraries were made with immunoSEQ v3.0 at survey level. The data were produced by immunoSEQ multiplex PCR, yet TCRdb's version contains in-frame clones alone and is incomplete. The repertoire holds 25,000 to 40,000 clones, roughly 95% seen once, with 2% to 3% in the top ten. This clone was detected a few times. Its specificity is not known. General observations from the study: The data indicate that diversity increased after ART but remained below transplant donor controls.

The CDR3 spans 15 residues. Trimming removed 3 bases from V and 0 bases from J; junction bases left unmatched: 4. Germline assignment: CDR1 SGHRS and CDR2 YFSETQ. This material consisted of unsorted PBMCs, taken 6.5 to 6.6 years after starting antiretroviral therapy. This chain uses TRBV5-1 with TRBJ1-1; 8 positions match TRBD1. The clonotype was recovered from a young man with HIV. In DNA form, the CDR3 reads TGCGCCAGCAGCTCAGGGGGCGGGATGAACACTGAAGCTTTCTTT. Translation: CASSSGGGMNTEAFF.